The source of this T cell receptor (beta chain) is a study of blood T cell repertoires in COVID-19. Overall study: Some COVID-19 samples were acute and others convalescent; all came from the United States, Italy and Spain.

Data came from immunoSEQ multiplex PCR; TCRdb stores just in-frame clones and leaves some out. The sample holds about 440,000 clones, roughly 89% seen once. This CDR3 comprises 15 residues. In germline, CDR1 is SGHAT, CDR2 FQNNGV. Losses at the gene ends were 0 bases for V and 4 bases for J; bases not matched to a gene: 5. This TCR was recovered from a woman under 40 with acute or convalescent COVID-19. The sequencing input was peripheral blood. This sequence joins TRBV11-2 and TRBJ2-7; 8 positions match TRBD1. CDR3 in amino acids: CASSLEDRANYEQYF. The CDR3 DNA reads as TGTGCCAGCAGCTTAGAGGACAGGGCCAATTACGAGCAGTACTTC.